The clone carrying this T cell receptor (beta chain) was observed at least ten times. Between the trimmed V and J ends, which lost 4 bases and 3 bases, there was a span of 10 bases. The CDR3 length is 15 residues. Per the germline V gene, CDR1 is SEHNR and CDR2 is FQNEAQ (reference sequence). TCR cDNA molecules each had a unique molecular identifier. Each CDR3 protein gets one entry after TCRdb re-called the 5' RACE reads with MiXCR. This sample yields 20,000 to 25,000 distinct CDR3 sequences, of which approximately 4.6% are seen a single time; about 7.7% belongs to the top ten. Time point in this sample: sample taken at primary tumor resection. Sequencing covered unsorted whole RNA taken from tumor, nontumor lung or frozen PBMC. The record originates from a study of spatial heterogeneity in lung cancer.

The TCR was taken from a male donor with early-stage non-small cell lung cancer. The chain combines TRBV7-9 with TRBJ2-6, with D possibly TRBD1 on 5 matching bases. This material consisted of PBMCs, taken at surgery. CDR3 region: CASSSRVGGANVLTF. The CDR3 DNA reads as TGTGCCAGCAGCTCCAGGGTAGGTGGGGCCAACGTCCTGACTTTC.